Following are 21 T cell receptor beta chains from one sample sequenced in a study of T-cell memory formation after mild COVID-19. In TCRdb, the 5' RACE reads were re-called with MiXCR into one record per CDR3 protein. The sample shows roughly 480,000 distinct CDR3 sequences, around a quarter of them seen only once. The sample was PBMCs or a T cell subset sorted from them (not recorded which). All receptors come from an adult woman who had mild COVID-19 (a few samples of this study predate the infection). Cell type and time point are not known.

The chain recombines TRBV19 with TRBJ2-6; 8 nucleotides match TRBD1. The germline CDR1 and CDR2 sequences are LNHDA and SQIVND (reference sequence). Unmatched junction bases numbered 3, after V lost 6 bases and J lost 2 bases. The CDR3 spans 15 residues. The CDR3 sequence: CASRQGATGANVLTF. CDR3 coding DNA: TGTGCCAGTAGGCAGGGGGCGACTGGGGCCAACGTCCTGACTTTC.

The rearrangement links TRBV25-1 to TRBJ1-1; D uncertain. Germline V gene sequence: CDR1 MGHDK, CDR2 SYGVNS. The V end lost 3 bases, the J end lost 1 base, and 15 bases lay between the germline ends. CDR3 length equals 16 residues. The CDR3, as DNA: TGTGCCAGCAGTGAGGGGTTCGGCCGAGGGAACACTGAAGCTTTCTTT. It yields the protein CASSEGFGRGNTEAFF.

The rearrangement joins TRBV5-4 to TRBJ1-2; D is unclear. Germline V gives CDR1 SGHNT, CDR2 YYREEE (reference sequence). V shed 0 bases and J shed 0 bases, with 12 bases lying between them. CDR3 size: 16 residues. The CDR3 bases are TGTGCCAGCAGCTTGGAAAGCCAACCAGCTAACTATGGCTACACCTTC. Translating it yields CASSLESQPANYGYTF.

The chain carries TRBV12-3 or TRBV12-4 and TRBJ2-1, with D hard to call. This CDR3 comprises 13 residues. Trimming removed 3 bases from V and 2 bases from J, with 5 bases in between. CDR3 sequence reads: CASSFDPYNEQFF. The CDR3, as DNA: TGTGCCAGCAGTTTCGACCCCTACAATGAGCAGTTCTTC.

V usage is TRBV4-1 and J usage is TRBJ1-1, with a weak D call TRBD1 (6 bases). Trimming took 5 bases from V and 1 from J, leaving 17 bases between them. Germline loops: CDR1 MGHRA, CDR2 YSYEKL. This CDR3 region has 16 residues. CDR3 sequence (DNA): TGCGCCAGCAGCTACCGGACGGGGGCCCCGAACACTGAAGCTTTCTTT. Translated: CASSYRTGAPNTEAFF.

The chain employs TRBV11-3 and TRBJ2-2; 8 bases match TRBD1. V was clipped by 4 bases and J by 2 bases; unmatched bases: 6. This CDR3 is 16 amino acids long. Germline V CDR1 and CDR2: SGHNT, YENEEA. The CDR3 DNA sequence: TGTGCCAGCAGCTCGTACAGGGGGAGTAACACCGGGGAGCTGTTTTTT. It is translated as CASSSYRGSNTGELFF.

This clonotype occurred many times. CDR3 in amino acids: CASSHRTSGYLDEQFF. The CDR3 nucleotides are TGTGCCAGCAGCCACCGGACTAGCGGATACCTCGATGAGCAGTTCTTC. V and J are TRBV7-9 and TRBJ2-1, with TRBD2 identical over 10 bases. The J segment lost 8 bases and the V segment lost 5 bases, leaving 12 bases of the junction unmatched. The CDR3 extends over 16 amino acids. Germline V gives CDR1 SEHNR, CDR2 FQNEAQ (reference sequence).

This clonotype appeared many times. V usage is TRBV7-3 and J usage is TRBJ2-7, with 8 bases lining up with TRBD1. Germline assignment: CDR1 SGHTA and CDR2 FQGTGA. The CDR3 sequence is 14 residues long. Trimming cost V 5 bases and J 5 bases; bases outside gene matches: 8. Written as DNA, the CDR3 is TGTGCCAGCAGCATCGACAGGGGATCCCACGAGCAGTACTTC. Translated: CASSIDRGSHEQYF.

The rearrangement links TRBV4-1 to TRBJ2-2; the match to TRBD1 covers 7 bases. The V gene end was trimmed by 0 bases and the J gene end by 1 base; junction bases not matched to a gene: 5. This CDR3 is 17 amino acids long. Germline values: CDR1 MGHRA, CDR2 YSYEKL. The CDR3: CASSQDKGTVNTGELFF. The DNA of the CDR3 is TGCGCCAGCAGCCAAGATAAGGGGACAGTGAACACCGGGGAGCTGTTTTTT.

The DNA of the CDR3 is TGTGCCAGCAGGCAGCGTGGGACACATAATCAGCCCCAGCATTTT. It specifies CASRQRGTHNQPQHF. V usage is TRBV12-3 or TRBV12-4 and J usage is TRBJ1-5, with TRBD1 as a possible D gene (6 bases). The CDR3 loop spans 15 amino acids. Between the trimmed V and J ends, which lost 6 bases and 4 bases, there was a span of 16 bases.

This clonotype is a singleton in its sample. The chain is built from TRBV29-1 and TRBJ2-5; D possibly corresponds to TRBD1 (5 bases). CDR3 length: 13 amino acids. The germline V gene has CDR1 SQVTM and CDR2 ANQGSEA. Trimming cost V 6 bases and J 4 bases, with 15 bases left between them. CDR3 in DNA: TGCAGCGTAGTAGGGGTAGGACGAGAGACCCAGTACTTC. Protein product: CSVVGVGRETQYF.

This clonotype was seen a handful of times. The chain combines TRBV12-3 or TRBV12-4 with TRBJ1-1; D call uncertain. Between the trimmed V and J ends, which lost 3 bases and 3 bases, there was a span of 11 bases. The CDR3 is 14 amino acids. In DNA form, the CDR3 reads TGTGCCAGCAGTTTTCGTGGGAGGGACACTGAAGCTTTCTTT. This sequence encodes CASSFRGRDTEAFF.

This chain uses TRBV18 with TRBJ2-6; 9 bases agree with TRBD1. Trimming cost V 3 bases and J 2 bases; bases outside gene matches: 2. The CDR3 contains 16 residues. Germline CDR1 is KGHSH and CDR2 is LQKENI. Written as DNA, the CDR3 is TGTGCCAGCTCACCTAGACAGGGGGCTGGGGCCAACGTCCTGACTTTC. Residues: CASSPRQGAGANVLTF.

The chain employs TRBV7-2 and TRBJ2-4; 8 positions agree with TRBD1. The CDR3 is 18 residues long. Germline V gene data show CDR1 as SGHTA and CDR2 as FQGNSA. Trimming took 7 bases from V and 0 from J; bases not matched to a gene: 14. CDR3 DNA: TGTGCCAGCAACCAGGGGGCCAGGGGTCCCCTAGCCAAAAACATTCAGTACTTC. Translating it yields CASNQGARGPLAKNIQYF.

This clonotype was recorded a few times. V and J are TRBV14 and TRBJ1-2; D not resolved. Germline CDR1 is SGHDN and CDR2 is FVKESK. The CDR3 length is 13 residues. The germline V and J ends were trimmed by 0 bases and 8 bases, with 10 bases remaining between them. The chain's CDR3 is CASSQDQRRGYTF. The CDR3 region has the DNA TGTGCCAGCAGCCAAGATCAACGGCGGGGCTACACCTTC.

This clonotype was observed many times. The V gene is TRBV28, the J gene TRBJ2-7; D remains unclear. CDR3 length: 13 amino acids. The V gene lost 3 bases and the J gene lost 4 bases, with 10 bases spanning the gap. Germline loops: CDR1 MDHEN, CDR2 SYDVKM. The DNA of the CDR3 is TGTGCCAGCAGTTTGGCCGACATATACGAGCAGTACTTC. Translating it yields CASSLADIYEQYF. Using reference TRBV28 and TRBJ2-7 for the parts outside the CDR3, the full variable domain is DVKVTQSSRYLVKRTGEKVFLECVQDMDHENMFWYRQDPGLGLRLIYFSYDVKMKEKGDIPEGYSVSREKKERFSLILESASTNQTSMYLCASSLADIYEQYFGPGTRLTVT.

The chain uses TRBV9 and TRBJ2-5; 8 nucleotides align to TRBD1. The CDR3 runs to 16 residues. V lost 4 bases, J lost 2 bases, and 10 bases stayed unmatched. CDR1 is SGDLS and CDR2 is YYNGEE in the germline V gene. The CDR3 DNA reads TGTGCCAGCAGCCCCCTACGGACAGGGAAGCAAGAGACCCAGTACTTC. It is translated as CASSPLRTGKQETQYF.

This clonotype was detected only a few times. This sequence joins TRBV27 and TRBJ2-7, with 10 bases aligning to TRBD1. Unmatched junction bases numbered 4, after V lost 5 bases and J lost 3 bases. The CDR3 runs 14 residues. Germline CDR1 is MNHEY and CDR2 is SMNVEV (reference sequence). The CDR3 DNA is TGTGCCAGCAGTATACGGACAGGGGGCTACGAGCAGTACTTC. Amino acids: CASSIRTGGYEQYF.

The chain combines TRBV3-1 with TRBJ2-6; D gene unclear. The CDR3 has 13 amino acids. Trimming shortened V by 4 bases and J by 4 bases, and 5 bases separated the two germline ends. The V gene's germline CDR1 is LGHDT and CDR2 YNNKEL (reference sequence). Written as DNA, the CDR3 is TGTGCCAGCAGCCCGATAGGGGCCAACGTCCTGACTTTC. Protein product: CASSPIGANVLTF.

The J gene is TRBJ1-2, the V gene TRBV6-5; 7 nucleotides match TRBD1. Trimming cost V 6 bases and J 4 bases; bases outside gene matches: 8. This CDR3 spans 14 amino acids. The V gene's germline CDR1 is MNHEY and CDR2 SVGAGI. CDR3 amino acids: CASRKGARSYGYTF. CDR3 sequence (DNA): TGTGCCAGCAGAAAGGGGGCGAGGAGCTATGGCTACACCTTC.

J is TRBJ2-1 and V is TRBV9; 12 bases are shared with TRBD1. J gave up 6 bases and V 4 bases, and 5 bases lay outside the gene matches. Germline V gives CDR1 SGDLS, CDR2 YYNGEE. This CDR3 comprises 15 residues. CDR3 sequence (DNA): TGTGCCAGCAGCACCGGGACAGGGGGCCTCAATGAGCAGTTCTTC. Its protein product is CASSTGTGGLNEQFF.